A single sample is the source of the 27 T cell receptor beta chains below, sequenced in a study of a mutant IDH1 vaccine in newly diagnosed glioma. The table came from immunoSEQ multiplex PCR; TCRdb's copy has only in-frame clones and leaves some out. The table records about 66,000 clones, about 86% of them present only once. Noted time point: baseline, week 1 (first vaccination visit). Documented treatment: pre-vaccination baseline after standard-of-care therapy. Sequenced material: PBMCs, taken from a glioma patient treated with radiotherapy, temozolomide or both. The origin of the receptors is a man between 25 and 39 years old with glioma.

The gene calls are TRBV18 and TRBJ1-2; 7 nucleotides agree with TRBD1. The CDR3 extends over 15 amino acids. Germline CDR1 is KGHSH and CDR2 is LQKENI. The ends lost 0 bases at V and 3 bases at J; junction bases unmatched: 4. This chain's CDR3 is CASSPPLDRYYGYTF. The CDR3 nucleotides read TGTGCCAGCTCACCACCTTTGGACAGGTACTATGGCTACACCTTC.

DNA of the CDR3: TGTGCCAGCAGGCTTAATGAAAAACTGTTTTTT. Protein product: CASRLNEKLFF. The chain employs TRBV5-8 and TRBJ1-4; D unresolved. Germline CDR1 is SGHTS and CDR2 is YDEGEE. The length of the CDR3 is 11 residues. The V end was cut by 5 bases, the J end by 4 bases, with 3 bases between.

This clone appeared a single time. In DNA, the CDR3 is TGTGCCAGCAGTTTACGGGACCGAGGCTCCTACGAGCAGTACTTC. Translating it yields CASSLRDRGSYEQYF. The V call is TRBV6-6, the J call TRBJ2-7; either TRBD1 or TRBD2 may fit D (5 bases each). V lost 4 bases to trimming and J lost 0 bases, with 13 bases between them. The CDR3 has 15 amino acids. Per the germline V gene, CDR1 is MNHNY and CDR2 is SVGAGI (reference sequence).

This clone was seen more than once but under ten times. This sequence joins TRBV2 and TRBJ1-2, with D unresolved. The germline V gene encodes CDR1 SNHLY and CDR2 FYNNEI. The CDR3 runs 17 residues. V was cut by 4 bases and J by 2 bases, with 20 bases left in between. CDR3 sequence reads: CASSVRGGRFWNYGYTF. For the CDR3, the DNA is TGTGCCAGCAGTGTGCGGGGAGGACGGTTCTGGAACTATGGCTACACCTTC.

This chain links TRBV5-4 with TRBJ1-1; D perhaps matches TRBD1 (5 bases). The V gene's germline CDR1 is SGHNT and CDR2 YYREEE (reference sequence). V shed 3 bases and J shed 1 base, with 10 bases lying between them. CDR3 length: 14 amino acids. The CDR3, as DNA: TGTGCCAGCAGCTCCAGGGAGAGGAACACTGAAGCTTTCTTT. The encoded protein is CASSSRERNTEAFF.

In its sample, this clone was seen once. This chain connects TRBV6-6 to TRBJ2-1, with a tentative D call TRBD2 (6 bases). Trimming pared 5 bases from V and 9 bases from J, leaving 11 bases between. CDR3 length: 12 amino acids. CDR1 and CDR2 (germline): MNHNY, SVGAGI (reference sequence). CDR3 in amino acids: CASSRGSTEQFF. CDR3 DNA: TGTGCCAGCAGTCGGGGGAGTACTGAGCAGTTCTTC.

The genes are TRBV5-1 and TRBJ2-6; D unresolved. CDR3 length: 16 residues. The ends were cut back, 3 bases at V and 4 bases at J, with 14 bases in the middle. CDR1 and CDR2 from the germline V gene are SGHRS and YFSETQ. Here the CDR3 reads CASSSRQGSGANVLTF. DNA for the CDR3: TGCGCCAGCAGCTCCCGACAAGGGTCCGGGGCCAACGTCCTGACTTTC.

The chain employs TRBV28 and TRBJ1-3; no clear D. The CDR3 covers 17 residues. Per the germline V gene, CDR1 is MDHEN and CDR2 is SYDVKM. V was shortened by 5 bases and J by 0 bases, with 17 bases between the two germline ends. The CDR3 region has the DNA TGTGCCAGCAGTCTAAAATTCGGACTGGGCTCTGGAAACACCATATATTTT. It encodes CASSLKFGLGSGNTIYF.

This clone was observed a few times. The rearrangement uses TRBV28 and TRBJ2-1; TRBD2 matches 8 bases. The CDR3 is 17 residues long. Trimming removed 4 bases from V and 1 base from J; junction bases left unmatched: 9. Germline CDR1 is MDHEN and CDR2 is SYDVKM. Written as DNA, the CDR3 is TGTGCCAGCAGTTCCACCTTAGCGGGGCGTTCCTACAATGAGCAGTTCTTC. Protein sequence: CASSSTLAGRSYNEQFF.

J is TRBJ1-4 and V is TRBV11-2; 8 bases fit TRBD1. Germline values: CDR1 SGHAT, CDR2 FQNNGV. The CDR3 length is 18 residues. V shed 1 base and J 0 bases; nucleotides not matched to a gene: 7. CDR3 in amino acids: CASSLAAGGSTTNEKLFF. The CDR3 nucleotides are TGTGCCAGCAGCTTAGCTGCAGGGGGCTCAACAACTAATGAAAAACTGTTTTTT.

The chain has TRBV5-1 and TRBJ2-2; D perhaps matches TRBD1 (6 bases). V was trimmed by 4 bases and J by 5 bases, leaving 24 bases between them. Germline loops: CDR1 SGHRS, CDR2 YFSETQ. The CDR3 contains 18 residues. The CDR3 nucleotides are TGCGCCAGCAGCCTACTGGTTCTGTCAGGGGCTAGTACCGGGGAGCTGTTTTTT. This codes for CASSLLVLSGASTGELFF.

In its sample, this clone was seen once. The gene calls are TRBV12-5 and TRBJ1-1, with D uncertain. This CDR3 spans 16 amino acids. Trimming removed 1 base at V and 4 bases at J, with 16 bases between. CDR1 is LGHNT, CDR2 FRNRAP, per germline. Written as DNA, the CDR3 is TGTGCTAGTGGTTTGGGGGAGACAAGCTTGACCACTGAAGCTTTCTTT. It codes for CASGLGETSLTTEAFF.

The rearrangement uses TRBV18 and TRBJ1-1; D gene ambiguous. The CDR3 loop spans 14 amino acids. CDR1 is KGHSH and CDR2 is LQKENI in the germline V gene. With 3 bases removed from V and 1 base from J, the gap between germline ends came to 9 bases. The DNA for the CDR3 is TGTGCCAGCTCACCCGGTAGCGGGAACACTGAAGCTTTCTTT. Translation gives CASSPGSGNTEAFF.

The CDR3 protein is CASSISGGSYNEQFF. The CDR3 nucleotides are TGTGCCAGTAGTATTAGCGGGGGGTCTTACAATGAGCAGTTCTTC. The gene calls are TRBV19 and TRBJ2-1; TRBD2 aligns across 10 bases. Germline CDR1 reads LNHDA; CDR2 reads SQIVND (reference sequence). V dropped 3 bases and J dropped 4; count of bases not matched to a gene: 3. This CDR3 spans 15 amino acids. The full variable domain, with the rest looked up from reference TRBV19 and TRBJ2-1, is DGGITQSPKYLFRKEGQNVTLSCEQNLNHDAMYWYRQDPGQGLRLIYYSQIVNDFQKGDIAEGYSVSREKKESFPLTVTSAQKNPTAFYLCASSISGGSYNEQFFGPGTRLTVL.

CDR3 in amino acids: CASSRERVDNQPQHF. In DNA form, the CDR3 reads TGTGCCAGCAGCCGTGAAAGGGTAGACAATCAGCCCCAGCATTTT. The V and J genes are TRBV2 and TRBJ1-5; no reliable D call. V was shortened by 6 bases and J by 3 bases, with 15 bases between the two germline ends. The CDR3 spans 15 residues. Germline CDR1 reads SNHLY; CDR2 reads FYNNEI. The whole variable domain, filled in from reference TRBV2 and TRBJ1-5, reads EPEVTQTPSHQVTQMGQEVILRCVPISNHLYFYWYRQILGQKVEFLVSFYNNEISEKSEIFDDQFSVERPDGSNFTLKIRSTKLEDSAMYFCASSRERVDNQPQHFGDGTRLSIL.

The chain couples TRBV6-5 to TRBJ1-1; 9 bases line up with TRBD1. The CDR3 length is 15 residues. Trimming removed 2 bases from V and 1 base from J; junction bases left unmatched: 2. Germline V gives CDR1 MNHEY, CDR2 SVGAGI. The DNA for the CDR3 is TGTGCCAGCAGTTACCAGGGACAGGGGAACACTGAAGCTTTCTTT. This translates into CASSYQGQGNTEAFF.

The chain combines TRBV28 with TRBJ1-3, with D uncertain. The CDR3 is made up of 13 amino acids. The germline gives CDR1 MDHEN, CDR2 SYDVKM. The V and J ends lost 4 bases and 7 bases respectively, with 11 bases between them. In DNA, the CDR3 is TGTGCCAGCAGTTCTGGGTTTATCAACACCATATATTTT. Translated, it gives CASSSGFINTIYF. The entire variable domain, with the rest obtained from reference TRBV28 and TRBJ1-3, is as follows: DVKVTQSSRYLVKRTGEKVFLECVQDMDHENMFWYRQDPGLGLRLIYFSYDVKMKEKGDIPEGYSVSREKKERFSLILESASTNQTSMYLCASSSGFINTIYFGEGSWLTVV.

This clone showed up just a few times. V gene TRBV5-4 combines with J gene TRBJ1-2; tentatively, D is TRBD1 (5 bases). There are 14 residues in the CDR3. CDR1 is SGHNT, CDR2 YYREEE, per germline (reference sequence). V dropped 4 bases and J dropped 6 bases, with 16 bases sitting between them. Here the CDR3 DNA reads TGTGCCAGCAGCCCAAGTGTCGGGGGGGATGGCTACACCTTC. Translated, it gives CASSPSVGGDGYTF.

This clone was seen a single time. The chain links TRBV6-5 to TRBJ1-3; the match to TRBD1 covers 8 bases. In germline, CDR1 is MNHEY, CDR2 SVGAGI. The CDR3 length is 15 residues. Trimming cost V 6 bases and J 1 base; bases outside gene matches: 5. CDR3 protein: CASRTGGASGNTIYF. The CDR3 DNA reads as TGTGCCAGCAGAACAGGGGGTGCGTCTGGAAACACCATATATTTT.

The genes are TRBV5-6 and TRBJ1-1; D possibly corresponds to TRBD1 (5 bases). The CDR3 length is 13 residues. V gave up 0 bases and J gave up 4 bases, with 7 bases separating them. Germline assignment: CDR1 SGHDT and CDR2 YYEEEE. The chain's CDR3 is CASSLGDATEAFF. CDR3 coding DNA: TGTGCCAGCAGCTTGGGGGACGCCACTGAAGCTTTCTTT.

The rearrangement uses TRBV5-8 and TRBJ2-5; D is possibly TRBD1 (5 bases). The V gene lost 0 bases and the J gene lost 1 base, with 10 bases spanning the gap. The length of the CDR3 is 15 residues. The germline CDR1 and CDR2 sequences are SGHTS and YDEGEE. CDR3 loop: CASSLGQPAQETQYF. For the CDR3, the DNA is TGTGCCAGCAGCTTGGGACAGCCAGCCCAAGAGACCCAGTACTTC.

The chain links TRBV7-9 to TRBJ1-5, with 7 nucleotides matching TRBD1. V lost 1 base, J lost 0 bases, and 6 bases stayed unmatched. From germline, CDR1 is SEHNR and CDR2 FQNEAQ (reference sequence). The CDR3 is 17 amino acids. CDR3 region: CASSLVGTANSNQPQHF. The CDR3 DNA reads TGTGCCAGCAGCTTAGTTGGGACAGCTAATAGCAATCAGCCCCAGCATTTT.

This clone was picked up a small number of times. The chain is built from TRBV5-1 and TRBJ1-2, with D perhaps TRBD1 (6 bases). The CDR3 contains 14 residues. Between the trimmed V and J ends, which lost 1 base and 8 bases, there was a span of 15 bases. The germline V gene encodes CDR1 SGHRS and CDR2 YFSETQ. CDR3 sequence (DNA): TGCGCCAGCAGCTTGATTTTGGGGGCACAGGGCTACACCTTC. Its protein product is CASSLILGAQGYTF.

This chain connects TRBV18 to TRBJ2-1; TRBD1 or TRBD2 may be the D gene (6 bases each). V gave up 3 bases and J gave up 5 bases, with 17 bases separating them. The CDR3 sequence is 16 residues long. CDR1 is KGHSH and CDR2 is LQKENI in the germline V gene. In DNA form, the CDR3 reads TGTGCCAGCTCACCTTCGGGGGCTAGTCTCGACAATGAGCAGTTCTTC. Translation gives CASSPSGASLDNEQFF.

The genes are TRBV9 and TRBJ1-2; TRBD1 might be the D (5 bases). The CDR3 runs to 16 residues. Germline V lookup: CDR1 SGDLS, CDR2 YYNGEE. Deletions cut 3 bases from V and 5 bases from J, with 20 bases between. The CDR3 DNA is TGTGCCAGCAGCGGGACCCGGGGCTCGAGAGGATATGGCTACACCTTC. As protein: CASSGTRGSRGYGYTF. Variable domain in full (rest from reference TRBV9 and TRBJ1-2): DSGVTQTPKHLITATGQRVTLRCSPRSGDLSVYWYQQSLDQGLQFLIQYYNGEERAKGNILERFSAQQFPDLHSELNLSSLELGDSALYFCASSGTRGSRGYGYTFGSGTRLTVV.

CDR3 coding DNA: TGTGCCAGCAGCTTGGAGGGGGCCACTAATGAAAAACTGTTTTTT. Protein product: CASSLEGATNEKLFF. The V call is TRBV7-9, the J call TRBJ1-4, with 7 bases lining up with TRBD1. This CDR3 has 15 amino acids. V lost 3 bases to trimming and J lost 2 bases; unmatched junction nucleotides: 3. Germline V CDR1 and CDR2: SEHNR, FQNEAQ (reference sequence).

Only a few counts were recorded for this clone. V is TRBV5-1 and J is TRBJ1-2, with 8 bases matching TRBD1. Germline V CDR1 and CDR2: SGHRS, YFSETQ. This CDR3 region has 14 residues. The V segment lost 0 bases and the J segment 8 bases; nucleotides outside the gene matches: 6. CDR3 protein: CASSLGTGMGGYTF. Here the CDR3 DNA reads TGCGCCAGCAGCTTGGGGACAGGGATGGGAGGCTACACCTTC. Complete variable domain (other parts from reference TRBV5-1 and TRBJ1-2): KAGVTQTPRYLIKTRGQQVTLSCSPISGHRSVSWYQQTPGQGLQFLFEYFSETQRNKGNFPGRFSGRQFSNSRSEMNVSTLELGDSALYLCASSLGTGMGGYTFGSGTRLTVV.